This T cell receptor beta chain was captured by sequencing in a study of blood T cells in healthy people across ages. Study-level points and caveats: Naive and antigen-experienced cells could not be conclusively compared, given unsorted PBMCs. Both naive CD4+ cell counts and diversity were greater in long-lived donors than in aged donors.

Extractions gave at least 6 micrograms of total RNA per sample. Then a second PCR, running roughly 7 to 11 cycles, was carried out with a sample-barcoded 5' primer and a J-beta primer mix. TCRdb re-analysed the 5' RACE reads in MiXCR, keeping a single row per CDR3 protein. The sample has 350,000 to 450,000 distinct CDR3 sequences; 50% to 60% are singletons. A word on this clonotype: Antigen unknown.

CDR3 length equals 16 residues. CDR1 and CDR2 (germline): SEHNR, FQNEAQ (reference sequence). V was trimmed by 1 base and J by 4 bases, leaving 16 bases between them. This sequence originates from a man in his fifties or sixties in good health. This chain uses TRBV7-9 with TRBJ1-2; D is unclear. Source material: blood. The chain's CDR3 is CASSLVRREVTYGYTF. The CDR3 DNA is TGTGCCAGCAGCTTAGTTCGGAGGGAAGTAACCTATGGCTACACCTTC.